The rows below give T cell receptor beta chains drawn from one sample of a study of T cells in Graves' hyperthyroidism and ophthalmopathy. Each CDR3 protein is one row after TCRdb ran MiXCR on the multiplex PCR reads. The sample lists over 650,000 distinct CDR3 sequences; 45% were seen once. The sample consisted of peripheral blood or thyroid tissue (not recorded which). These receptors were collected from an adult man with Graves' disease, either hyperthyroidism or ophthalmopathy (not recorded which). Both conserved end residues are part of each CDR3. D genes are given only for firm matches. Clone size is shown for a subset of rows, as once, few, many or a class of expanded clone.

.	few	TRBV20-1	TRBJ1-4	TGCAGTGCTAGAGTCGAGGCCGAACGTAATGAAAAACTGTTTTTT	CSARVEAERNEKLFF
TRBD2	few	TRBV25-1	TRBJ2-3	TGTGCCAGCAGTGCGCCGACTAGCGGGGGGCGCCGTAGCACAGATACGCAGTATTTT	CASSAPTSGGRRSTDTQYF
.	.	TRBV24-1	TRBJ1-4	TGTGCCACCAGTGTATGGGACGAAAAACTGTTTTTT	CATSVWDEKLFF
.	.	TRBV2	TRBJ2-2	TGTGCCAGCAGTGAAGAGGCTAGCTGGGCGAGCATCGGGGAGCTGTTTTTT	CASSEEASWASIGELFF
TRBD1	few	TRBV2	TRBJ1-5	TGTGCCAGCAGAATTGACAGGGTACAGCCCCAGCATTTT	CASRIDRVQPQHF
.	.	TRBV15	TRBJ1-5	TGTGCCACCAGCTTGGCCGGCAATAGCAATCAGCCCCAGCATTTT	CATSLAGNSNQPQHF
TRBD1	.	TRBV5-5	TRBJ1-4	TGTGCCAGCAGCTTCGGACAGGGTTTGAATGAAAAACTGTTTTTT	CASSFGQGLNEKLFF
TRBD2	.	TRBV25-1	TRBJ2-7	TGTGCTAGCGGGGGCAGGGACGTCTACGAGCAGTACTTC	CASGGRDVYEQYF
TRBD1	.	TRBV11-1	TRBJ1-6	TGTGCCAGCAGCCTTCGGACAGGAATAGGATCCTATAATTCACCCCTCCACTTT	CASSLRTGIGSYNSPLHF
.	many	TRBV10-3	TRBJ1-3	TGTGCCATCAGTGAGTCGATTGGCAGGAGTGGAAACACCATATATTTT	CAISESIGRSGNTIYF
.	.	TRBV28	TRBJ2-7	TGTGCCAGCAGTCCTGGGACAACCCGATCCTACGAGCAGTACTTC	CASSPGTTRSYEQYF
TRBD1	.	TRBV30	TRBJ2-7	TGTACCTGGATGGACAGGGAGGTCTACGAGCAGTACTTC	CTWMDREVYEQYF
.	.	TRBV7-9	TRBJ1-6	TGTGCCAGCAGCCAAGTTTCTTCACCCCTCCACTTT	CASSQVSSPLHF
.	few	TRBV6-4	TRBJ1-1	TGTGCCAGCAGGAAAAGTAACATGAACACTGAAGCTTTCTTT	CASRKSNMNTEAFF
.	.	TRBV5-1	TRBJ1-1	TGCGCCAGCAGCTTGAACCAGGGAGGGACTGAAGCTTTCTTT	CASSLNQGGTEAFF
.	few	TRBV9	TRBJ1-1	TGTGCCAGCAGCCCCCCCGGGGCGAGCACTGAAGCTTTCTTT	CASSPPGASTEAFF
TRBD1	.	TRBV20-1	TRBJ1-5	TGCAGTGCTACTTCGGGGACAGATTATAGCAATCAGCCCCAGCATTTT	CSATSGTDYSNQPQHF
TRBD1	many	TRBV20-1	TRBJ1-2	TGCAGTGCTACACAGGGGGCCGGTGGCTACACCTTC	CSATQGAGGYTF
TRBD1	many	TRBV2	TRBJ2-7	TGTGCCAGCAGTAGAGGAACCGGGACAGGAAGGTCCGAGCAGTACTTC	CASSRGTGTGRSEQYF
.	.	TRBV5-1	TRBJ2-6	TGCGCCAGCAGCGACGCCGGCAACGTCCTGACTTTC	CASSDAGNVLTF
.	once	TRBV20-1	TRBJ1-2	TGCAGTGCTAGAGACCAGGGAGCTTATGGCTACACCTTC	CSARDQGAYGYTF
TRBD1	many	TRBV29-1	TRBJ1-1	TGCAGCGTTGTGGGACAGGGGGGTGCTTTCTTT	CSVVGQGGAFF
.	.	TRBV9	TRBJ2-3	TGTGCCAGCAGCGTAGGAGGTGGAGCAGATACGCAGTATTTT	CASSVGGGADTQYF
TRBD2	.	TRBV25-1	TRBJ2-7	TGTGCCCTTAGGGGACTAGTTCCTCACGAGCAGTACTTC	CALRGLVPHEQYF
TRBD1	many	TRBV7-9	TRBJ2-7	TGTGCCAGCAGCAGGGGACAGGGGGCTTACGAGCAGTACTTC	CASSRGQGAYEQYF
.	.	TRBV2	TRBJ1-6	TGTGCCAGCAGTGAAATCGGCAGAAATAATTCACCCCTCCACTTT	CASSEIGRNNSPLHF
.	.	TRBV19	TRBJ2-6	TGTGCCAGCAGCCCGTGGGACAACTCTGGGGCCAACGTCCTGACCTTC	CASSPWDNSGANVLTF
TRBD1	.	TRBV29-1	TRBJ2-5	TGCAGCGTTGACCAGGGGGCGTGGGAGACCCAGTACTTC	CSVDQGAWETQYF
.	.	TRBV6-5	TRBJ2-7	TGTGCCATCAGTTACCGGGCAGGGGTCGAATCCTACGAGCAGTACTTC	CAISYRAGVESYEQYF